This T cell receptor beta chain is drawn from a study of blood T cell repertoires in COVID-19. Across the study: COVID-19 samples collected from the United States, Italy and Spain covered acute and convalescent phases.

Using immunoSEQ multiplex PCR, the repertoire was profiled, and TCRdb retains in-frame clones only, with some absent. The sample carries some 190,000 clones, roughly 88% recorded once. Germline CDR1 SGHAT, CDR2 FQNNGV. V dropped 8 bases and J dropped 4 bases, with 20 bases sitting between them. The CDR3 extends over 15 amino acids. The sequenced material came from peripheral blood. The chain recombines TRBV11-2 with TRBJ1-2; D unresolved. The TCR comes from a man aged 55 to 70 with acute or convalescent COVID-19. In DNA form, the CDR3 reads TGTGCCAGCCACAGCGGACGGTTTTCCGTCTATGGCTACACCTTC. This sequence encodes CASHSGRFSVYGYTF.